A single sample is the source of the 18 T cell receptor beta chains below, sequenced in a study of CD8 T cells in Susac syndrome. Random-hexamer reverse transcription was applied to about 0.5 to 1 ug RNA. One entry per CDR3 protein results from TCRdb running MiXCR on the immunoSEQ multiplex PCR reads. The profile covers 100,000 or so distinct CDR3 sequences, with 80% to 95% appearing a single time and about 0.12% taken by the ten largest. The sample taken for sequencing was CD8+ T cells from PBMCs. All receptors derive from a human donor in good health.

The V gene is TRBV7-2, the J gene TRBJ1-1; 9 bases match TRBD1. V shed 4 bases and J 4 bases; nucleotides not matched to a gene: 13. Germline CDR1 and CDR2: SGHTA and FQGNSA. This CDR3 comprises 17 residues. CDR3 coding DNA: TGTGCCAGCAGCTCCGTGATAGGGACAGGGCGCGTCACTGAAGCTTTCTTT. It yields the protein CASSSVIGTGRVTEAFF.

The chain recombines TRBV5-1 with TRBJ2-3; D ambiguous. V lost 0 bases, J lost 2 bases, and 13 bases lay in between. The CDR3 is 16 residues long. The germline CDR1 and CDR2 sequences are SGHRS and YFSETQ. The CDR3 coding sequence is TGCGCCAGCAGCTTGGGTTCAGGAGTAAACACAGATACGCAGTATTTT. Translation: CASSLGSGVNTDTQYF.

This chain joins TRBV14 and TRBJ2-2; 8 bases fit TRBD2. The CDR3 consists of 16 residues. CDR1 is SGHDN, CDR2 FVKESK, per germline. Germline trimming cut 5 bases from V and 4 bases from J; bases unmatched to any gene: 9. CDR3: CASSKPPAGVTGELFF. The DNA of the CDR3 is TGTGCCAGCAGCAAGCCCCCAGCGGGAGTCACCGGGGAGCTGTTTTTT.

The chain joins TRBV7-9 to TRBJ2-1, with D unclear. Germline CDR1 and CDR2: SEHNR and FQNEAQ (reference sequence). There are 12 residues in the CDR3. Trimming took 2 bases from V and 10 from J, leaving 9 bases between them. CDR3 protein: CASSLKVDEQFF. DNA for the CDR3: TGTGCCAGCAGCTTAAAGGTAGACGAGCAGTTCTTC.

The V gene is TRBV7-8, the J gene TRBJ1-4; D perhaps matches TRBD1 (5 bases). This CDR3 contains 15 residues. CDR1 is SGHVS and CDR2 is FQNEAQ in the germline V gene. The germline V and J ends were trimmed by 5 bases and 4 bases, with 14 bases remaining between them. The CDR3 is CASSPAGTDNEKLFF. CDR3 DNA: TGTGCCAGCAGCCCCGCCGGGACGGATAATGAAAAACTGTTTTTT.

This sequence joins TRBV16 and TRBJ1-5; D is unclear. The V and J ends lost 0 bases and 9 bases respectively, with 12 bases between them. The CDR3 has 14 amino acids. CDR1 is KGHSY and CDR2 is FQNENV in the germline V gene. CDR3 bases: TGTGCCAGCAGCCAATCCCTAGGTTCCCTGCCCCAGCATTTT. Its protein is CASSQSLGSLPQHF.

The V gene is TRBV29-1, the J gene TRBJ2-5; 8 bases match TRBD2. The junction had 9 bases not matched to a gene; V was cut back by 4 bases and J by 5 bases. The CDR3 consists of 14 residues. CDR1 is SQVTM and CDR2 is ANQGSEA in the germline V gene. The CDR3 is CSVASGSLGETQYF. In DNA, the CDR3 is TGCAGCGTTGCGAGCGGGAGCCTCGGGGAGACCCAGTACTTC.

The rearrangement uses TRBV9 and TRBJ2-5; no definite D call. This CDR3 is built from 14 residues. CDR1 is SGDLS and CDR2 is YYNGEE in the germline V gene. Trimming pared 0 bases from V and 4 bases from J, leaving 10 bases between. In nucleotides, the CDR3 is TGTGCCAGCAGCGTAGGTTTGCAGCGAGAGACCCAGTACTTC. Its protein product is CASSVGLQRETQYF.

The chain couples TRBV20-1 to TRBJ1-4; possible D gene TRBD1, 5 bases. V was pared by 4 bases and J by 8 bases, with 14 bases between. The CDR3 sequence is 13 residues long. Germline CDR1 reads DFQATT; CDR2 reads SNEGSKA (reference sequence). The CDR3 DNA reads TGCAGTGCTATTGACAGCACGGGGGAAAAACTGTTTTTT. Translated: CSAIDSTGEKLFF.

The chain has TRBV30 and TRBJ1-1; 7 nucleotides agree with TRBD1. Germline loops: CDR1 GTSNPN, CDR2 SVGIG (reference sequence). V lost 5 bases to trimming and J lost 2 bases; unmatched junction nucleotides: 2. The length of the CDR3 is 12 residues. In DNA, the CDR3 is TGTGCCTGGGGGGACAGAAACACTGAAGCTTTCTTT. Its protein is CAWGDRNTEAFF. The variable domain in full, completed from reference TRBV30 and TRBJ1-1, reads SQTIHQWPATLVQPVGSPLSLECTVEGTSNPNLYWYRQAAGRGLQLLFYSVGIGQISSEVPQNLSASRPQDRQFILSSKKLLLSDSGFYLCAWGDRNTEAFFGQGTRLTVV.

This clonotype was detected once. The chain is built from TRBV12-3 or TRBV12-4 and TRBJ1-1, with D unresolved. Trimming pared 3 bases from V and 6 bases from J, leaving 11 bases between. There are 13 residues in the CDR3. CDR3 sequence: CASSFSLGAEAFF. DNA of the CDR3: TGTGCCAGCAGTTTCTCCCTCGGAGCTGAAGCTTTCTTT.

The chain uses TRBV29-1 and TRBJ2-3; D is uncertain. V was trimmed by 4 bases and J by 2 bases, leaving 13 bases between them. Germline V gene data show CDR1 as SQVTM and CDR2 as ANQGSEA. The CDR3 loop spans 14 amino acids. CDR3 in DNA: TGCAGCGTTGCAGGCGGAGCCGTCACAGATACGCAGTATTTT. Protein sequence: CSVAGGAVTDTQYF.

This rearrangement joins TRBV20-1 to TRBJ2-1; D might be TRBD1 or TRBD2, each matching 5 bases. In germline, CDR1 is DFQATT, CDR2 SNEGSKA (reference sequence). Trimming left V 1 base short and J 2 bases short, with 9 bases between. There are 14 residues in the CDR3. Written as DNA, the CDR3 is TGCAGTGCTAGAGCCCGGGGCCCCTACAATGAGCAGTTCTTC. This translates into CSARARGPYNEQFF.

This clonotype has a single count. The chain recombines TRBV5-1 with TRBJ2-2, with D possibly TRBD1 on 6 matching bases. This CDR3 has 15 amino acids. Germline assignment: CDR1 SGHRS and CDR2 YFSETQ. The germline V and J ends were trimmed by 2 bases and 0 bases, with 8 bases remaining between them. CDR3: CASSFGQPNTGELFF. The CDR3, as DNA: TGCGCCAGCAGCTTCGGACAGCCGAACACCGGGGAGCTGTTTTTT. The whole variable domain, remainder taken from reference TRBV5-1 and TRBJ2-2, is KAGVTQTPRYLIKTRGQQVTLSCSPISGHRSVSWYQQTPGQGLQFLFEYFSETQRNKGNFPGRFSGRQFSNSRSEMNVSTLELGDSALYLCASSFGQPNTGELFFGEGSRLTVL.

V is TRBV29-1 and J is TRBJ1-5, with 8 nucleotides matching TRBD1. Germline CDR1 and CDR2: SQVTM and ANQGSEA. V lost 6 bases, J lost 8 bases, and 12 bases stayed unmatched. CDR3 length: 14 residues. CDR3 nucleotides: TGCAGCGTGACCGGGACAGGAGGAGGTGAGCCCCAGCATTTT. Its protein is CSVTGTGGGEPQHF.

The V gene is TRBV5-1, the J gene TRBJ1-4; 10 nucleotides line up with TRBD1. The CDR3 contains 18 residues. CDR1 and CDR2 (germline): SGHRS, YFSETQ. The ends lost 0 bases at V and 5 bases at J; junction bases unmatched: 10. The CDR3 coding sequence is TGCGCCAGCAGCTTGGGGAGCAGCGGGACAGGGGTAAATGAAAAACTGTTTTTT. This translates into CASSLGSSGTGVNEKLFF.

CDR3 sequence (DNA): TGTGCCAGCAGCGCGCTAGCGGGAGGTCCCTACAATGAGCAGTTCTTC. Amino acid sequence: CASSALAGGPYNEQFF. V and J are TRBV7-2 and TRBJ2-1; 11 bases are a match to TRBD2. V lost 5 bases to trimming and J lost 2 bases; unmatched junction nucleotides: 5. This CDR3 has 16 amino acids. Per the germline V gene, CDR1 is SGHTA and CDR2 is FQGNSA.

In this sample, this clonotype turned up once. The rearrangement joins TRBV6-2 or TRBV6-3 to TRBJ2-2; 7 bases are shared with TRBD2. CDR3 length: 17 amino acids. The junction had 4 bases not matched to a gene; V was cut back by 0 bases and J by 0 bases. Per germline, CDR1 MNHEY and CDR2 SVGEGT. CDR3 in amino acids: CASSYSIRGANTGELFF. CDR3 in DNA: TGTGCCAGCAGTTACTCGATTCGGGGGGCGAACACCGGGGAGCTGTTTTTT.